The 27 T cell receptor beta chains in this list originate from one sample, sequenced in a study of T cells in Graves' hyperthyroidism and ophthalmopathy. Regions amplified from RNA transcripts were the TCR beta CDR3 regions. Initially, a first-round RT-PCR of the TCR CDR3 employed the HTBI primer set. TCRdb fed the multiplex PCR reads into MiXCR, producing one record per CDR3 protein. The repertoire holds about 640,000 distinct CDR3 sequences, with more than 20% as singletons. Specimen: blood. The receptors come from a man between 25 and 39 years old with Graves' ophthalmopathy.

This clonotype has a handful of counts. V is TRBV28 and J is TRBJ2-7; TRBD1 matches 11 bases. CDR1 is MDHEN and CDR2 is SYDVKM in the germline V gene. There are 16 residues in the CDR3. Trimming took 4 bases from V and 3 from J; bases not matched to a gene: 8. CDR3 nucleotides: TGTGCCAGCAGTTCCAATATCGGGACAGGGGGCTACGAGCAGTACTTC. Protein: CASSSNIGTGGYEQYF.

The rearrangement uses TRBV5-1 and TRBJ1-5; 9 bases are a match to TRBD1. The CDR3 spans 15 residues. J gave up 5 bases and V 4 bases, and 7 bases lay outside the gene matches. Germline CDR1 and CDR2: SGHRS and YFSETQ. The chain's CDR3 is CASSHGTGHDQPQHF. The CDR3, as DNA: TGCGCCAGCAGCCATGGGACAGGGCACGATCAGCCCCAGCATTTT.

In its sample, this clonotype was seen many times. The gene calls are TRBV5-5 and TRBJ1-5; D call uncertain. Trimming shortened V by 1 base and J by 0 bases, and 14 bases separated the two germline ends. The CDR3 loop spans 17 amino acids. Looked up from germline, CDR1 is SGHKS and CDR2 is YYEKEE (reference sequence). The DNA for the CDR3 is TGTGCCAGCAGCTTGCTGGGCGGAGTTTATAGCAATCAGCCCCAGCATTTT. It specifies CASSLLGGVYSNQPQHF.

The table lists this clonotype with many counts. V usage is TRBV12-3 or TRBV12-4 and J usage is TRBJ2-3, with TRBD2 identical over 11 bases. V was clipped by 5 bases and J by 5 bases; unmatched bases: 12. CDR3 length: 17 amino acids. CDR3 loop: CASSLSLTSGILDTQYF. The CDR3 nucleotides are TGTGCCAGCAGTCTATCTCTGACTAGCGGGATCCTAGATACGCAGTATTTT.

This clonotype was counted a few times. J is TRBJ1-1 and V is TRBV19; weak D call: TRBD1 (6 bases). Trimming pared 6 bases from V and 4 bases from J, leaving 18 bases between. Germline V gene sequence: CDR1 LNHDA, CDR2 SQIVND (reference sequence). The CDR3 covers 15 residues. CDR3 nucleotides: TGTGCCAGTAGACTGTCTCTACAGGGTAGCACTGAAGCTTTCTTT. Its translation: CASRLSLQGSTEAFF.

This clonotype has only a few counts. This chain links TRBV3-1 with TRBJ2-5; 14 bases map to TRBD2. Unmatched junction bases numbered 2, after V lost 4 bases and J lost 1 base. The germline V gene has CDR1 LGHDT and CDR2 YNNKEL (reference sequence). This CDR3 is built from 16 residues. Here the CDR3 DNA reads TGTGCCAGCAGCCTCGGGACTAGCGGGAGCCAAGAGACCCAGTACTTC. Its protein is CASSLGTSGSQETQYF.

J is TRBJ2-7 and V is TRBV11-2; D unclear. Trimming cost V 3 bases and J 5 bases, with 17 bases left between them. The CDR3 spans 15 residues. The germline V gene has CDR1 SGHAT and CDR2 FQNNGV. The CDR3 bases are TGTGCCAGCAGCTTCCTACAGAGCTTTGATCACGAGCAGTACTTC. Its protein is CASSFLQSFDHEQYF.

This rearrangement joins TRBV7-8 to TRBJ1-5; no clear D. The ends were cut back, 2 bases at V and 1 base at J, with 12 bases in the middle. This CDR3 spans 16 amino acids. CDR1 and CDR2 (germline): SGHVS, FQNEAQ. CDR3: CASSLSVSVSNQPQHF. Written as DNA, the CDR3 is TGTGCCAGCAGCTTATCCGTTTCAGTGAGCAATCAGCCCCAGCATTTT.

The V and J genes are TRBV20-1 and TRBJ2-1; TRBD2 matches at 9 bases. Germline assignment: CDR1 DFQATT and CDR2 SNEGSKA (reference sequence). This CDR3 has 14 amino acids. Here the CDR3 reads CRTDSGRLGNEQFF. As DNA, the CDR3 is TGCAGGACCGATAGCGGGAGACTGGGCAATGAGCAGTTCTTC.

This clonotype was observed at least ten times. The chain employs TRBV30 and TRBJ2-2, with 9 nucleotides matching TRBD1. This CDR3 is built from 12 residues. Germline lookup yields CDR1 GTSNPN and CDR2 SVGIG (reference sequence). CDR3: CAFGQGSGELFF. The CDR3 DNA is TGTGCTTTCGGACAGGGGTCCGGGGAGCTGTTTTTT.

The V gene is TRBV19, the J gene TRBJ1-2, with D perhaps TRBD1 (6 bases). This CDR3 is built from 14 residues. The V gene lost 5 bases and the J gene lost 2 bases, with 12 bases spanning the gap. CDR1 LNHDA and CDR2 SQIVND come from the germline V gene (reference sequence). CDR3 in DNA: TGTGCCAGTAGTCGTGGGGGCGAGAACTATGGCTACACCTTC. Translation gives CASSRGGENYGYTF.

This rearrangement joins TRBV27 to TRBJ1-5, with D perhaps matching TRBD1 (5 bases). The germline V gene has CDR1 MNHEY and CDR2 SMNVEV (reference sequence). V lost 5 bases and J lost 5, with 13 bases in between. CDR3 length equals 14 residues. This chain's CDR3 is CASSPDSTYQPQHF. The DNA for the CDR3 is TGTGCCAGCAGTCCAGACAGCACCTATCAGCCCCAGCATTTT.

This clonotype was seen ten or more times. The rearrangement links TRBV12-3 or TRBV12-4 to TRBJ1-1; D not certain. This CDR3 region has 11 residues. V shed 5 bases and J shed 8 bases, with 9 bases lying between them. In nucleotides, the CDR3 is TGTGCCAGCAGTCAAACTAAAGAAGCTTTCTTT. Encoded protein: CASSQTKEAFF.

This clonotype was found many times. The rearrangement links TRBV11-2 to TRBJ2-7, with 12 bases matching TRBD1. V was pared by 5 bases and J by 7 bases, with 9 bases of the junction left unmatched. Per germline, CDR1 SGHAT and CDR2 FQNNGV. The CDR3 runs 15 residues. The CDR3, as DNA: TGTGCCAGCAGCACCCCGGGACAGGGGGCGGATGAGCAGTACTTC. Its translation is CASSTPGQGADEQYF.

The chain recombines TRBV12-3 or TRBV12-4 with TRBJ1-6; D remains unclear. Trimming pared 2 bases from V and 11 bases from J, leaving 7 bases between. CDR3 size: 12 residues. The CDR3 region has the DNA TGTGCCAGCAGTTTATCCGAGCCACCCCTCCACTTT. This translates into CASSLSEPPLHF.

Turning to this clonotype: A junction boundary mismatches the germline segment, possibly from a read error. The J gene is TRBJ1-3, the V gene TRBV7-9; tentative D call: TRBD1 (5 bases). The CDR3 spans 16 residues. The germline gives CDR1 SEHNR, CDR2 FQNEAQ (reference sequence). As DNA, the CDR3 is TGTGCCAGCAGCCCGGCTAGAGGGACGACTGGCAACACCATATATTTT. Its protein is CASSPARGTTGNTIYF.

The chain is built from TRBV11-3 and TRBJ2-7; D perhaps matches TRBD2 (5 bases). V gave up 3 bases and J gave up 6 bases, with 12 bases separating them. Looked up from germline, CDR1 is SGHNT and CDR2 is YENEEA. This CDR3 spans 13 amino acids. CDR3 nucleotides: TGTGCCAGCAGCTTGTCGGGAAGCTCCGAGCAGTACTTC. This sequence encodes CASSLSGSSEQYF. Using reference TRBV11-3 and TRBJ2-7 for the parts outside the CDR3, the full variable domain is EAGVVQSPRYKIIEKKQPVAFWCNPISGHNTLYWYLQNLGQGPELLIRYENEEAVDDSQLPKDRFSAERLKGVDSTLKIQPAELGDSAVYLCASSLSGSSEQYFGPGTRLTVT.

This clonotype was found a few times. The chain employs TRBV28 and TRBJ2-7, with a tentative D call TRBD1 (5 bases). This CDR3 contains 14 residues. The germline V gene has CDR1 MDHEN and CDR2 SYDVKM. V shed 3 bases and J shed 1 base, with 10 bases lying between them. Here the CDR3 reads CASSFAGNSYEQYF. The CDR3 DNA sequence: TGTGCCAGCAGTTTCGCAGGGAATTCCTACGAGCAGTACTTC.

This clonotype was observed a few times. The CDR3 loop reads CASSVGGRAGDEQFF. As DNA, the CDR3 is TGTGCCAGCAGCGTAGGTGGGAGGGCAGGAGATGAGCAGTTCTTC. This chain joins TRBV9 and TRBJ2-1, with 7 bases aligning to TRBD2. In germline, CDR1 is SGDLS, CDR2 YYNGEE. There are 15 residues in the CDR3. V lost 0 bases and J lost 8; bases outside the gene matches: 8.

This rearrangement joins TRBV11-2 to TRBJ2-7, with 12 positions matching TRBD2. Germline assignment: CDR1 SGHAT and CDR2 FQNNGV. With 2 bases clipped from V and 3 bases from J, the junction kept 17 bases outside the gene matches. This CDR3 spans 20 amino acids. CDR3 DNA: TGTGCCAGCAGCTTACGTCCCCGGGACAGACTGACTAGCGGGAGCTACGAGCAGTACTTC. Translating gives CASSLRPRDRLTSGSYEQYF.

This rearrangement joins TRBV2 to TRBJ2-1; D possibly corresponds to TRBD1 (6 bases). CDR1 SNHLY and CDR2 FYNNEI come from the germline V gene. The CDR3 is made up of 17 amino acids. V gave up 2 bases and J gave up 8 bases, with 22 bases separating them. Here the CDR3 DNA reads TGTGCCAGCAGTGAACGTTGGGGGACACGGGTAGAGGATGAGCAGTTCTTC. Protein product: CASSERWGTRVEDEQFF.

This sequence joins TRBV5-6 and TRBJ2-1, with D tentatively TRBD1 (5 bases). V lost 1 base, J lost 6 bases, and 8 bases lay in between. Germline V gene lookup returns CDR1 SGHDT and CDR2 YYEEEE. The CDR3 spans 13 residues. This chain's CDR3 is CASSLRQGNEQFF. CDR3 in DNA: TGTGCCAGCAGCTTGCGGCAGGGCAATGAGCAGTTCTTC.

CDR3 sequence: CAISEWHQGGYTF. The CDR3 region has the DNA TGTGCCATCAGTGAGTGGCACCAGGGAGGCTACACCTTC. The rearrangement links TRBV10-3 to TRBJ1-2, with a possible D match to TRBD1 (5 bases). CDR1 and CDR2 from the germline V gene are ENHRY and SYGVKD. V was trimmed by 1 base and J by 8 bases, leaving 11 bases between them. The length of the CDR3 is 13 residues.

This clonotype was counted between two and nine times. The chain couples TRBV11-2 to TRBJ2-3; tentative D call: TRBD2 (6 bases). The germline V gene encodes CDR1 SGHAT and CDR2 FQNNGV. This CDR3 spans 14 amino acids. V dropped 6 bases and J dropped 0 bases, with 10 bases sitting between them. As DNA, the CDR3 is TGTGCCAGCAGGAGCGGGCCCAGCACAGATACGCAGTATTTT. This encodes CASRSGPSTDTQYF.

The V gene is TRBV28, the J gene TRBJ2-5; 9 nucleotides agree with TRBD2. The CDR3 totals 15 residues. Germline V gene sequence: CDR1 MDHEN, CDR2 SYDVKM. Trimming at V came to 7 bases and at J to 6 bases, leaving 12 bases not matched to a gene. CDR3 amino acids: CASIPSGTAGQTQYF. CDR3 bases: TGTGCCAGCATTCCTAGCGGGACAGCCGGGCAGACCCAGTACTTC.

This clonotype was observed at least ten times. This chain connects TRBV7-8 to TRBJ2-5; 14 bases line up with TRBD2. V gave up 3 bases and J gave up 5 bases; unmatched junction bases: 8. The V gene's germline CDR1 is SGHVS and CDR2 FQNEAQ. The CDR3 is 17 amino acids. CDR3: CASSFYPRTSGRETQYF. Written as DNA, the CDR3 is TGTGCCAGCAGCTTCTACCCTCGGACTAGCGGGAGGGAGACCCAGTACTTC.

This clonotype was counted a few times. This rearrangement joins TRBV29-1 to TRBJ1-5, with TRBD1 matching over 7 bases. Germline trimming cut 6 bases from V and 1 base from J; bases unmatched to any gene: 3. The V gene's germline CDR1 is SQVTM and CDR2 ANQGSEA. CDR3 size: 13 residues. The CDR3 loop reads CSVSQGSNQPQHF. As DNA, the CDR3 is TGCAGCGTGTCACAGGGGAGCAATCAGCCCCAGCATTTT.